Below, 20 T cell receptor beta chains from the same sample are listed, as sequenced in a study of blood T cell repertoires in COVID-19 (dated by TCRdb to about 2020). The library was produced with the immunoSEQ multiplex PCR assay. TCRdb retrieved this table from immuneACCESS and kept in-frame rearrangements only. Not all clones are present; in checked studies, unresolved V genes account for under half, and no reason is known for the remainder. Here the sample has over 100,000 clones; 75% to 90% occur a single time. The ten largest make up around 1.1% of the sample. Sequenced: peripheral blood. The receptor set was obtained from a human donor in a cohort sampled during active COVID-19.

The CDR3: CASSFPGGSSYNEQFF. In DNA, the CDR3 is TGTGCCAGCAGCTTTCCGGGGGGCAGCTCCTACAATGAGCAGTTCTTC. This chain connects TRBV5-4 to TRBJ2-1; maybe TRBD2 (7 bases). V was trimmed by 2 bases and J by 0 bases, leaving 12 bases between them. The CDR3 loop spans 16 amino acids. The V gene's germline CDR1 is SGHNT and CDR2 YYREEE (reference sequence).

This chain links TRBV10-3 with TRBJ2-7; TRBD1 agrees at 9 bases. The germline V gene encodes CDR1 ENHRY and CDR2 SYGVKD. V lost 3 bases to trimming and J lost 6 bases; unmatched junction nucleotides: 9. This CDR3 has 15 residues. CDR3 bases: TGTGCCATCAGTGAAAAGAGGACAGGGGTAAGCGAGCAGTACTTC. Translating it yields CAISEKRTGVSEQYF.

This clone was detected only once. The V call is TRBV7-6, the J call TRBJ2-1; 8 bases align to TRBD2. Trimming removed 5 bases from V and 3 bases from J; junction bases left unmatched: 9. The CDR3 has 16 residues. Germline CDR1 SGHVS, CDR2 FNYEAQ. The CDR3 DNA is TGTGCCAGCAGCGCACTAGCGGAAGACATCTACAATGAGCAGTTCTTC. Its protein product is CASSALAEDIYNEQFF.

In DNA, the CDR3 is TGTGCCAGTACCAAGGGGGGGGGTCAGCCCCAGCATTTT. It codes for CASTKGGGQPQHF. The chain employs TRBV19 and TRBJ1-5; the D gene is possibly TRBD1 (6 bases). This CDR3 is 13 amino acids long. From germline, CDR1 is LNHDA and CDR2 SQIVND (reference sequence). Trimming cost V 7 bases and J 6 bases, with 13 bases left between them. The full variable domain, in which reference TRBV19 and TRBJ1-5 provide the parts outside the CDR3, is DGGITQSPKYLFRKEGQNVTLSCEQNLNHDAMYWYRQDPGQGLRLIYYSQIVNDFQKGDIAEGYSVSREKKESFPLTVTSAQKNPTAFYLCASTKGGGQPQHFGDGTRLSIL.

The gene calls are TRBV4-3 and TRBJ2-1, with 9 positions matching TRBD1. There are 16 residues in the CDR3. V dropped 3 bases and J dropped 3; count of bases not matched to a gene: 6. CDR1 and CDR2 (germline): LGHNA, YSLEER. Here the CDR3 DNA reads TGCGCCAGCAGCCAGGCTACAGGGGGCTTCTACAATGAGCAGTTCTTC. This sequence encodes CASSQATGGFYNEQFF.

The V and J genes are TRBV7-2 and TRBJ2-1; 8 bases fit TRBD1. CDR1 is SGHTA, CDR2 FQGNSA, per germline. V shed 4 bases and J 8 bases; nucleotides not matched to a gene: 10. The CDR3 is 15 residues long. The CDR3 coding sequence is TGTGCCAGCAGCTCCTCCAGGGGGCTTTCGTATGAGCAGTTCTTC. Amino acids: CASSSSRGLSYEQFF.

This clone was detected a few times. This rearrangement joins TRBV6-1 to TRBJ2-2, with TRBD2 matching over 15 bases. Trimming at V came to 1 base and at J to 3 bases, leaving 3 bases not matched to a gene. Germline loops: CDR1 MNHNS, CDR2 SASEGT. CDR3 length: 18 residues. The CDR3 loop is CASSEGGLAGGYTGELFF. The CDR3 coding sequence is TGTGCCAGCAGTGAAGGGGGACTAGCGGGAGGTTACACCGGGGAGCTGTTTTTT.

This chain joins TRBV19 and TRBJ2-4, with a weak D call TRBD2 (5 bases). V was shortened by 2 bases and J by 8 bases, with 10 bases between the two germline ends. Germline V gene lookup returns CDR1 LNHDA and CDR2 SQIVND (reference sequence). This CDR3 is built from 13 residues. CDR3 DNA: TGTGCCAGTAGTATACGAGAGAGGGACATTCAGTACTTC. Its protein is CASSIRERDIQYF.

This chain joins TRBV5-6 and TRBJ1-3; perhaps TRBD1 as D (5 bases). V was pared by 1 base and J by 0 bases, with 8 bases between. Germline CDR1 reads SGHDT; CDR2 reads YYEEEE. The CDR3 is made up of 15 amino acids. The CDR3 is CASSLQGHSGNTIYF. The CDR3 DNA is TGTGCCAGCAGCTTGCAGGGCCACTCTGGAAACACCATATATTTT.

The rearrangement uses TRBV5-6 and TRBJ1-4, with 8 bases identical to TRBD1. CDR1 is SGHDT, CDR2 YYEEEE, per germline. The length of the CDR3 is 13 residues. The V gene end was trimmed by 5 bases and the J gene end by 8 bases; junction bases not matched to a gene: 5. In DNA form, the CDR3 reads TGTGCCAGCAGGTACAGGGGGAGGGAAAAACTGTTTTTT. This encodes CASRYRGREKLFF.

V is TRBV5-6 and J is TRBJ1-1, with D possibly being TRBD1 (5 bases). Trimming removed 1 base from V and 0 bases from J, with 13 bases in between. Germline-derived CDR1 and CDR2 are SGHDT and YYEEEE. This CDR3 has 16 residues. The CDR3 DNA reads TGTGCCAGCAGCTTGTCGGGGGAAATAATGAACACTGAAGCTTTCTTT. It specifies CASSLSGEIMNTEAFF.

V gene TRBV9 combines with J gene TRBJ2-7; TRBD2 aligns across 10 bases. The CDR3 is made up of 14 amino acids. Trimming at V came to 3 bases and at J to 8 bases, leaving 8 bases not matched to a gene. Germline CDR1 is SGDLS and CDR2 is YYNGEE. CDR3 protein: CASSELAGVGQQYF. CDR3 nucleotides: TGTGCCAGCAGCGAGCTAGCGGGAGTAGGACAGCAGTACTTC.

This sequence joins TRBV6-6 and TRBJ2-4; TRBD1 matches at 7 bases. The CDR3 loop spans 14 amino acids. V dropped 5 bases and J dropped 0; count of bases not matched to a gene: 1. Germline V CDR1 and CDR2: MNHNY, SVGAGI (reference sequence). This CDR3 is CASSQGVAKNIQYF. In DNA, the CDR3 is TGTGCCAGCAGTCAGGGGGTAGCCAAAAACATTCAGTACTTC.

V gene TRBV2 combines with J gene TRBJ1-1; unclear D gene. Germline loops: CDR1 SNHLY, CDR2 FYNNEI. The ends were cut back, 3 bases at V and 6 bases at J, with 8 bases in the middle. The CDR3 length is 12 residues. The CDR3 sequence: CASSDSRAEAFF. CDR3 DNA sequence: TGTGCCAGCAGTGACTCGAGGGCTGAAGCTTTCTTT.

The chain carries TRBV11-3 and TRBJ2-7; tentative D call: TRBD1 (8 bases). Trimming shortened V by 1 base and J by 6 bases, and 16 bases separated the two germline ends. Germline V gives CDR1 SGHNT, CDR2 YENEEA. The CDR3 runs 15 residues. The CDR3 nucleotides are TGTGCCAGCAGCTTAGGGGGGGGACAGGCGCGCGAGCAGTACTTC. Translated: CASSLGGGQAREQYF.

This chain joins TRBV5-1 and TRBJ1-6, with 7 bases matching TRBD1. Germline lookup yields CDR1 SGHRS and CDR2 YFSETQ. V shed 4 bases and J 6 bases; nucleotides not matched to a gene: 4. The CDR3 covers 14 residues. CDR3 amino acids: CASSGTATNSPLHF. CDR3 nucleotides: TGCGCCAGCAGCGGGACAGCAACTAATTCACCCCTCCACTTT.

This chain links TRBV25-1 with TRBJ2-1, with D tentatively TRBD1 (5 bases). V dropped 6 bases and J dropped 9 bases, with 21 bases sitting between them. CDR3 size: 15 residues. CDR1 MGHDK and CDR2 SYGVNS come from the germline V gene. The CDR3 DNA is TGTGCCAGCAGCCCAATTCGGCTACAGGCCCCTGAGCAGTTCTTC. As protein: CASSPIRLQAPEQFF.

CDR3 bases: TGTGCCAGCAGTCTCAAACAGCATGAAGCTTTCTTT. It specifies CASSLKQHEAFF. This rearrangement joins TRBV6-6 to TRBJ1-1, with D unresolved. Trimming cost V 5 bases and J 7 bases, with 11 bases left between them. Per germline, CDR1 MNHNY and CDR2 SVGAGI (reference sequence). The CDR3 length is 12 residues.

The chain links TRBV3-1 (or the pseudogene TRBV3-2) to TRBJ1-2; TRBD1 agrees at 9 bases. Germline V gene data show CDR1 as LGHDT and CDR2 as YNNKEL (reference sequence). The CDR3 sequence is 15 residues long. V dropped 6 bases and J dropped 2; count of bases not matched to a gene: 7. DNA for the CDR3: TGTGCCAGCAGAGACCGGGACAGGGAAAACTATGGCTACACCTTC. It yields the protein CASRDRDRENYGYTF.

This chain joins TRBV19 and TRBJ2-3; 8 bases agree with TRBD2. CDR1 is LNHDA, CDR2 SQIVND, per germline (reference sequence). V was pared by 3 bases and J by 5 bases, with 19 bases of the junction left unmatched. The CDR3 length is 19 residues. The CDR3 sequence: CASSMIRPGGGINGDTQYF. CDR3 nucleotides: TGTGCCAGTAGTATGATACGTCCGGGGGGGGGCATTAACGGAGATACGCAGTATTTT.